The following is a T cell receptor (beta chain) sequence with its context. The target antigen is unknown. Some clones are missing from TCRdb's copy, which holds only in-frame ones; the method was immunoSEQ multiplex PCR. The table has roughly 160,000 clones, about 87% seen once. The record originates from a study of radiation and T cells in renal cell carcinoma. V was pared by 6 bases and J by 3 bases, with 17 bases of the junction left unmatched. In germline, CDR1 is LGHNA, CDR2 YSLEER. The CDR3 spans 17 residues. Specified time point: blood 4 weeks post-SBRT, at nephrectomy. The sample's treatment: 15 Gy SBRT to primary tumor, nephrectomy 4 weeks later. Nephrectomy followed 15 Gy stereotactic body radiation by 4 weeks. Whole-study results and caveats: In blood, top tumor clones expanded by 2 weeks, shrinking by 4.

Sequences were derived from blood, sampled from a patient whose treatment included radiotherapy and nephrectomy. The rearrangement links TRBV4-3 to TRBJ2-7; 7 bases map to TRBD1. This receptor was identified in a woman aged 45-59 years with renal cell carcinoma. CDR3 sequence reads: CASSRSYTGQVGYEQYF. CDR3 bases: TGCGCCAGCAGTCGAAGCTACACCGGACAGGTGGGCTACGAGCAGTACTTC.